This is a list of T cell receptor beta chains from one sample in a study of blood T cell repertoires in COVID-19. Libraries were prepared by immunoSEQ multiplex PCR; TCRdb keeps only in-frame clonotypes and omits some of them. The sample holds about 300,000 clones; nearly 90% are singletons and the top ten take roughly 1.9%. Sequencing input: peripheral blood. All receptors come from a woman aged 25-40 years with COVID-19, enrolled during active disease. The CDR3 runs from the conserved cysteine through the conserved F or W. A D gene is named only where the DNA matches it firmly. Clone sizes are given selectively: once, few, many, or a class where the clone is expanded.

j_call: TRBJ2-1; clone_size: .; d_call: .; v_call: TRBV6-5; cdr3_aa: CASSYSSGSSYNEQFF; cdr3_nt: TGTGCCAGCAGTTACTCTAGCGGAAGCTCCTACAATGAGCAGTTCTTC
j_call: TRBJ2-3; clone_size: few; d_call: TRBD2; v_call: TRBV6-5; cdr3_aa: CASDSGGGTDTQYF; cdr3_nt: TGTGCCAGTGATAGCGGGGGGGGGACAGATACGCAGTATTTT
j_call: TRBJ1-6; clone_size: once; d_call: TRBD1; v_call: TRBV10-3; cdr3_aa: CAISERDRNSPLHF; cdr3_nt: TGTGCCATCAGTGAGAGGGACAGGAATTCACCCCTCCACTTT
j_call: TRBJ2-3; clone_size: .; d_call: TRBD2; v_call: TRBV7-2; cdr3_aa: CASSLARTSGGSTDTQYF; cdr3_nt: TGTGCCAGCAGCTTAGCACGGACTAGCGGGGGGAGCACAGATACGCAGTATTTT
j_call: TRBJ2-2; clone_size: .; d_call: .; v_call: TRBV11-3; cdr3_aa: CASSSIPTAGTGELFF; cdr3_nt: TGTGCCAGCAGTTCCATCCCGACAGCGGGCACCGGGGAGCTGTTTTTT
j_call: TRBJ2-1; clone_size: .; d_call: .; v_call: TRBV25-1; cdr3_aa: CASSDPSVAASSYNEQFF; cdr3_nt: TGTGCCAGCAGTGACCCTAGCGTCGCCGCGAGCTCCTACAATGAGCAGTTCTTC
j_call: TRBJ2-5; clone_size: .; d_call: TRBD1; v_call: TRBV6-5; cdr3_aa: CASSYSGRGLETQYF; cdr3_nt: TGTGCCAGCAGTTACTCGGGCAGGGGGCTAGAGACCCAGTACTTC
j_call: TRBJ2-7; clone_size: .; d_call: TRBD2; v_call: TRBV6-2/TRBV6-3; cdr3_aa: CASSYPPPGRRENYEQYF; cdr3_nt: TGTGCCAGCAGTTACCCCCCTCCCGGGCGGCGGGAGAACTACGAGCAGTACTTC
j_call: TRBJ1-5; clone_size: .; d_call: .; v_call: TRBV9; cdr3_aa: CASSSSGGINQPQHF; cdr3_nt: TGTGCCAGCAGCTCCAGCGGAGGGATTAATCAGCCCCAGCATTTT
j_call: TRBJ1-5; clone_size: .; d_call: .; v_call: TRBV11-2; cdr3_aa: CASSLNGQNSNQPQHF; cdr3_nt: TGTGCCAGCAGCTTAAATGGGCAGAATAGCAATCAGCCCCAGCATTTT
j_call: TRBJ2-7; clone_size: .; d_call: TRBD2; v_call: TRBV14; cdr3_aa: CASSLYASGGGEQYF; cdr3_nt: TGTGCCAGCAGCCTTTATGCTAGCGGGGGGGGCGAGCAGTACTTC
j_call: TRBJ1-3; clone_size: .; d_call: TRBD1; v_call: TRBV4-1; cdr3_aa: CASSQEEAGGSGNTIYF; cdr3_nt: TGCGCCAGCAGCCAAGAGGAGGCAGGGGGCTCTGGAAACACCATATATTTT
j_call: TRBJ2-1; clone_size: .; d_call: TRBD2; v_call: TRBV6-4; cdr3_aa: CASSPTGAGGSNEQFF; cdr3_nt: TGTGCCAGCAGTCCCACTGGAGCGGGGGGCTCCAATGAGCAGTTCTTC
j_call: TRBJ2-1; clone_size: .; d_call: .; v_call: TRBV5-1; cdr3_aa: CASSFGGGVDDEQFF; cdr3_nt: TGCGCCAGCAGCTTCGGCGGCGGGGTCGACGATGAGCAGTTCTTC
j_call: TRBJ2-3; clone_size: .; d_call: .; v_call: TRBV2; cdr3_aa: CATAGSASTDTQYF; cdr3_nt: TGTGCCACCGCGGGCAGCGCTAGCACAGATACGCAGTATTTT
j_call: TRBJ2-5; clone_size: .; d_call: TRBD2; v_call: TRBV28; cdr3_aa: CASSSGLAGFQETQYF; cdr3_nt: TGTGCCAGCAGTTCCGGACTAGCGGGGTTTCAAGAGACCCAGTACTTC
j_call: TRBJ2-2; clone_size: many; d_call: TRBD1; v_call: TRBV27; cdr3_aa: CASRTGDTGELFF; cdr3_nt: TGTGCCAGCAGGACAGGGGACACCGGGGAGCTGTTTTTT
j_call: TRBJ2-5; clone_size: .; d_call: .; v_call: TRBV6-1; cdr3_aa: CASSEGGAAETQYF; cdr3_nt: TGTGCCAGCAGTGAAGGCGGTGCCGCTGAGACCCAGTACTTC
j_call: TRBJ1-1; clone_size: .; d_call: .; v_call: TRBV29-1; cdr3_aa: CSVGTTTEAFF; cdr3_nt: TGCAGCGTAGGGACAACCACTGAAGCTTTCTTT
j_call: TRBJ1-2; clone_size: .; d_call: .; v_call: TRBV13; cdr3_aa: CASSLWGDGYTF; cdr3_nt: TGTGCCAGCAGCTTATGGGGGGATGGCTACACCTTC
j_call: TRBJ2-2; clone_size: .; d_call: TRBD1; v_call: TRBV28; cdr3_aa: CASSFPWTGPNTGELFF; cdr3_nt: TGTGCCAGCAGTTTCCCCTGGACAGGGCCGAACACCGGGGAGCTGTTTTTT
j_call: TRBJ2-2; clone_size: .; d_call: .; v_call: TRBV11-2; cdr3_aa: CASRLAPWRGPRGTGELFF; cdr3_nt: TGTGCCAGCAGACTCGCCCCCTGGCGGGGCCCGCGGGGTACCGGGGAGCTGTTTTTT
j_call: TRBJ1-5; clone_size: .; d_call: TRBD1; v_call: TRBV5-1; cdr3_aa: CASSPTSGQNNQPQHF; cdr3_nt: TGCGCCAGCAGCCCAACTTCGGGACAGAACAATCAGCCCCAGCATTTT
j_call: TRBJ2-1; clone_size: .; d_call: TRBD2; v_call: TRBV29-1; cdr3_aa: CSVTTSGNLNEQFF; cdr3_nt: TGCAGCGTAACGACTAGCGGTAACCTCAATGAGCAGTTCTTC
j_call: TRBJ1-4; clone_size: .; d_call: .; v_call: TRBV5-1; cdr3_aa: CASSPLNEKLFF; cdr3_nt: TGCGCCAGCAGTCCCTTAAATGAAAAACTGTTTTTT
j_call: TRBJ2-7; clone_size: .; d_call: .; v_call: TRBV5-1; cdr3_aa: CASSNSRRDSYEQYF; cdr3_nt: TGCGCCAGCAGCAACTCAAGGCGGGACAGTTACGAGCAGTACTTC
j_call: TRBJ1-2; clone_size: .; d_call: TRBD1; v_call: TRBV3-1/TRBV3-2; cdr3_aa: CASSVQGYGYTF; cdr3_nt: TGTGCCAGCAGCGTACAGGGGTATGGCTACACCTTC
j_call: TRBJ1-4; clone_size: .; d_call: .; v_call: TRBV4-1; cdr3_aa: CASSQVSGATNEKLFF; cdr3_nt: TGCGCCAGCAGCCAAGTCTCGGGTGCAACTAATGAAAAACTGTTTTTT
j_call: TRBJ2-3; clone_size: few; d_call: .; v_call: TRBV3-1/TRBV3-2; cdr3_aa: CASSRFGGGRSDTQYF; cdr3_nt: TGTGCCAGCAGCCGGTTTGGGGGGGGGCGGTCAGATACGCAGTATTTT
j_call: TRBJ1-1; clone_size: .; d_call: .; v_call: TRBV2; cdr3_aa: CASTQEGTNTEAFF; cdr3_nt: TGTGCCAGCACCCAGGAGGGGACGAACACTGAAGCTTTCTTT
j_call: TRBJ1-2; clone_size: few; d_call: TRBD1; v_call: TRBV5-5; cdr3_aa: CASSGTGSSGYTF; cdr3_nt: TGTGCCAGCAGCGGGACAGGGTCTTCGGGCTACACCTTC
j_call: TRBJ2-1; clone_size: .; d_call: .; v_call: TRBV10-3; cdr3_aa: CAINERAYNEQFF; cdr3_nt: TGTGCCATCAATGAGCGAGCCTACAATGAGCAGTTCTTC
j_call: TRBJ2-5; clone_size: .; d_call: .; v_call: TRBV29-1; cdr3_aa: CSVDLRRGVGETQYF; cdr3_nt: TGCAGCGTTGATCTCCGCAGGGGAGTAGGAGAGACCCAGTACTTC
j_call: TRBJ1-5; clone_size: .; d_call: .; v_call: TRBV5-5; cdr3_aa: CASSFGLSNQPQHF; cdr3_nt: TGTGCCAGCAGCTTTGGACTAAGCAATCAGCCCCAGCATTTT
j_call: TRBJ2-3; clone_size: .; d_call: TRBD2; v_call: TRBV5-1; cdr3_aa: CASRAGGADTQYF; cdr3_nt: TGCGCCAGCAGAGCGGGGGGAGCGGATACGCAGTATTTT
j_call: TRBJ1-4; clone_size: .; d_call: .; v_call: TRBV2; cdr3_aa: CASSDLNLEGYEKLFF; cdr3_nt: TGTGCCAGCAGCGACCTCAACCTCGAGGGTTATGAAAAACTGTTTTTT
j_call: TRBJ2-1; clone_size: .; d_call: .; v_call: TRBV29-1; cdr3_aa: CSVDRDSYNEQFF; cdr3_nt: TGCAGCGTTGACAGGGACTCCTACAATGAGCAGTTCTTC
j_call: TRBJ2-1; clone_size: .; d_call: TRBD1; v_call: TRBV6-1; cdr3_aa: CASSEPEGQGKVYEQFF; cdr3_nt: TGTGCCAGCAGTGAACCGGAAGGACAGGGGAAGGTGTATGAGCAGTTCTTC
j_call: TRBJ1-1; clone_size: once; d_call: .; v_call: TRBV12-3/TRBV12-4; cdr3_aa: CASSPRLGPQAFF; cdr3_nt: TGTGCCAGCAGTCCGCGGTTGGGGCCCCAAGCTTTCTTT
j_call: TRBJ1-1; clone_size: .; d_call: .; v_call: TRBV9; cdr3_aa: CASTWGERSEAFF; cdr3_nt: TGTGCCAGCACCTGGGGGGAACGGAGTGAAGCTTTCTTT
j_call: TRBJ1-2; clone_size: .; d_call: TRBD1; v_call: TRBV2; cdr3_aa: CASRGGQGSNYGYTF; cdr3_nt: TGTGCCAGCAGAGGTGGACAGGGGAGTAACTATGGCTACACCTTC
j_call: TRBJ2-1; clone_size: .; d_call: TRBD1; v_call: TRBV14; cdr3_aa: CASSLSRRTGNNEQFF; cdr3_nt: TGTGCCAGCAGCTTATCTCGGCGGACAGGGAATAATGAGCAGTTCTTC
j_call: TRBJ2-7; clone_size: .; d_call: TRBD1; v_call: TRBV6-6; cdr3_aa: CASSSDRAWISYEQYF; cdr3_nt: TGTGCCAGCAGTTCGGACAGGGCGTGGATCTCCTACGAGCAGTACTTC
j_call: TRBJ1-5; clone_size: .; d_call: .; v_call: TRBV6-2/TRBV6-3; cdr3_aa: CASSSPGGGMPQHF; cdr3_nt: TGTGCCAGCAGTTCCCCGGGTGGTGGAATGCCCCAGCATTTT
j_call: TRBJ1-4; clone_size: .; d_call: TRBD1; v_call: TRBV25-1; cdr3_aa: CASSEYQTGIEKLFF; cdr3_nt: TGTGCCAGCAGTGAATATCAGACAGGGATTGAAAAACTGTTTTTT
j_call: TRBJ2-3; clone_size: .; d_call: TRBD1; v_call: TRBV5-4; cdr3_aa: CASGSWDRSTDTQYF; cdr3_nt: TGTGCCAGCGGCAGTTGGGACAGGAGCACAGATACGCAGTATTTT
j_call: TRBJ1-2; clone_size: .; d_call: .; v_call: TRBV28; cdr3_aa: CASTSRRAPLGGYTF; cdr3_nt: TGTGCCAGCACCTCCCGGAGGGCACCCCTCGGGGGCTACACCTTC
j_call: TRBJ1-2; clone_size: .; d_call: .; v_call: TRBV6-1; cdr3_aa: CASSEALKGQQNGYTF; cdr3_nt: TGTGCCAGCAGTGAAGCGCTGAAGGGACAACAGAATGGCTACACCTTC
j_call: TRBJ1-1; clone_size: .; d_call: .; v_call: TRBV20-1; cdr3_aa: CSARDLIEAFF; cdr3_nt: TGCAGTGCTAGAGACCTTATTGAAGCTTTCTTT
j_call: TRBJ2-1; clone_size: .; d_call: .; v_call: TRBV9; cdr3_aa: CASSAGLAYNEQFF; cdr3_nt: TGTGCCAGCAGCGCGGGACTGGCCTACAATGAGCAGTTCTTC
j_call: TRBJ2-3; clone_size: .; d_call: TRBD2; v_call: TRBV5-1; cdr3_aa: CASSLRTSGGPSTDTQYF; cdr3_nt: TGCGCCAGCAGCTTGAGGACTAGCGGGGGACCTAGCACAGATACGCAGTATTTT
j_call: TRBJ1-2; clone_size: .; d_call: .; v_call: TRBV7-9; cdr3_aa: CASSLGRQADYGYTF; cdr3_nt: TGTGCCAGCAGCTTAGGAAGGCAGGCAGACTATGGCTACACCTTC
j_call: TRBJ1-6; clone_size: .; d_call: .; v_call: TRBV5-5; cdr3_aa: CASSLGSSYNSPLHF; cdr3_nt: TGTGCCAGCAGCCTAGGGAGCTCCTATAATTCACCCCTCCACTTT
j_call: TRBJ2-1; clone_size: .; d_call: .; v_call: TRBV6-5; cdr3_aa: CASSALTRGHDEQFF; cdr3_nt: TGTGCCAGCAGCGCCCTGACCAGGGGACACGATGAGCAGTTCTTC